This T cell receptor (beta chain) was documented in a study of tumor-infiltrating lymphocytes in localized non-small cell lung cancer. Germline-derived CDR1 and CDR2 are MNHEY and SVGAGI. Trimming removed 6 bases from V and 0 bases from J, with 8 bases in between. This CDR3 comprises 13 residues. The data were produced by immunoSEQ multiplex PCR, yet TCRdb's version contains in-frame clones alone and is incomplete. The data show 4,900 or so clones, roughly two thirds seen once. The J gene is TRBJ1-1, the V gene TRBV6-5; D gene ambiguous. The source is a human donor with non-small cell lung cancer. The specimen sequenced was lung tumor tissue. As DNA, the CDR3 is TGTGCCAGCAGGCGGACGGTGAACACTGAAGCTTTCTTT. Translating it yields CASRRTVNTEAFF.